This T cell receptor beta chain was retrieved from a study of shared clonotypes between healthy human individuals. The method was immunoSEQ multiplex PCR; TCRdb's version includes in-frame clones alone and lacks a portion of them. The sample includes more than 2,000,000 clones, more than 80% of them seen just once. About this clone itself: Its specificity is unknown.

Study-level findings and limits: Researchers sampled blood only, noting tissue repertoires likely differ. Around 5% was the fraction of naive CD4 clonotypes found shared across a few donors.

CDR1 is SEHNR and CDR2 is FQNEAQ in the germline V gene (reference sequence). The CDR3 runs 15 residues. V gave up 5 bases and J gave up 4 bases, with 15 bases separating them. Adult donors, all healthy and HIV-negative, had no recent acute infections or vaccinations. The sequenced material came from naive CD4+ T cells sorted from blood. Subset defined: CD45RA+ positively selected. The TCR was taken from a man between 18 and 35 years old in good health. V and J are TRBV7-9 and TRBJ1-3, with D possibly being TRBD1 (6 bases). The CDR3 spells CASSHRGADGNTIYF. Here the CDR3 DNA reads TGTGCCAGCAGCCACCGGGGGGCAGACGGAAACACCATATATTTT.